The T cell receptor (beta chain) under discussion was sequenced for a study of cytomegalovirus exposure and HLA in healthy donors. In the PCR, 60 Vbeta and 13 Jbeta primers were used. Some clones are missing from TCRdb's copy, which holds only in-frame ones; the method was immunoSEQ multiplex PCR. The sample lists over 150,000 clones; over 70% were seen once. CDR3 length: 18 residues. V dropped 7 bases and J dropped 9; count of bases not matched to a gene: 22. From germline, CDR1 is LNHDA and CDR2 SQIVND (reference sequence). Only one count was recorded for this clone. The sample consisted of PBMCs. This receptor was identified in a male donor in good health and CMV-seropositive. This chain links TRBV19 with TRBJ2-1; 9 bases line up with TRBD2. The CDR3 region is CASNNWASGVGDEGEQFF. CDR3 sequence (DNA): TGTGCCAGTAATAACTGGGCTAGCGGGGTGGGCGATGAGGGTGAGCAGTTCTTC. The full variable domain, in which reference TRBV19 and TRBJ2-1 provide the parts outside the CDR3, is DGGITQSPKYLFRKEGQNVTLSCEQNLNHDAMYWYRQDPGQGLRLIYYSQIVNDFQKGDIAEGYSVSREKKESFPLTVTSAQKNPTAFYLCASNNWASGVGDEGEQFFGPGTRLTVL.